Detailed here is one T cell receptor (beta chain). This clonotype was detected only a few times. No cognate antigen has been identified for it. One base away there is no much larger clone; base qualities are not given. V and J are truncated by 5 bases and 3 bases respectively, leaving an intervening sequence of 11 bases. From the germline V gene, CDR1 is SGHTA and CDR2 is FQGNSA. Inclusive of the bounding cysteine and phenylalanine, the CDR3 is 14 residues long. The read is trimmed to its CDR3 DNA, 42 bases read in frame from base 1. The library was produced with 5' RACE. Data came from an Illumina MiSeq. In TCRdb, the public reads were trimmed at Q25 with fastp and aligned with MiXCR, with productive beta chains retained. When rows share a CDR3 protein, they turn into one entry using the most common DNA and genes. This sample gives nearly 100,000 distinct CDR3 sequences in total; approximately 16% of them show up just once. More than 5.5% of the sample lies in the top ten.

These data come from a study of T cells of healthy individuals (dated by TCRdb to the late 2010s). The rearrangement combines TRBV7-2 with TRBJ1-3; the D gene identity is not certain. This clonotype was obtained from a human donor in good health. The nucleotides read TGTGCCAGCAGCCAGACTGGCAGTGGAAACACCATATATTTT. This gives the protein CASSQTGSGNTIYF.